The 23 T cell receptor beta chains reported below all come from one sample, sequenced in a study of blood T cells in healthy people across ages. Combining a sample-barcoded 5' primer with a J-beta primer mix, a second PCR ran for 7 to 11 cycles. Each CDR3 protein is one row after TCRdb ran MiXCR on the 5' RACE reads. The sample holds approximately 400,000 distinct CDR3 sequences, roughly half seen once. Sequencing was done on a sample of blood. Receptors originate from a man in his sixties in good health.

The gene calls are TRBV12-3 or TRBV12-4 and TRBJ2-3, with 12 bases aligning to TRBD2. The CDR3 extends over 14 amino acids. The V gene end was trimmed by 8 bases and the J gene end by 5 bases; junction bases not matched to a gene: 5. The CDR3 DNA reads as TGTGCCAGCCAGACTAGCGGGGGAGGAGATACGCAGTATTTT. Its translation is CASQTSGGGDTQYF.

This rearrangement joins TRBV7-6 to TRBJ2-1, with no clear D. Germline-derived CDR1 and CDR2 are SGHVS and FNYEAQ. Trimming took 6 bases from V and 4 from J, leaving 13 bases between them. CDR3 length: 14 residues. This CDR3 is CASSRMGLYNEQFF. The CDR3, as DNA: TGTGCCAGCAGTCGGATGGGCCTATACAATGAGCAGTTCTTC.

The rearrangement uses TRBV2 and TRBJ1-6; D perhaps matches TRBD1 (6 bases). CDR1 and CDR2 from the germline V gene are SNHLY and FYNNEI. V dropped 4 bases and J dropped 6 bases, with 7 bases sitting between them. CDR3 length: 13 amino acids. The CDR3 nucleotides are TGTGCCAGCAGTGTGGACAGTAATTCACCCCTCCACTTT. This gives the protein CASSVDSNSPLHF. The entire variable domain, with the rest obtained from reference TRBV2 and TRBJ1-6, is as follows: EPEVTQTPSHQVTQMGQEVILRCVPISNHLYFYWYRQILGQKVEFLVSFYNNEISEKSEIFDDQFSVERPDGSNFTLKIRSTKLEDSAMYFCASSVDSNSPLHFGNGTRLTVT.

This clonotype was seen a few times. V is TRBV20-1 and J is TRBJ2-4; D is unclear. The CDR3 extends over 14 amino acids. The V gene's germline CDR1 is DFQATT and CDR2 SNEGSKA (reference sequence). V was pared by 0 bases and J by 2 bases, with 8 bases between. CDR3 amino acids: CSARDVGTKNIQYF. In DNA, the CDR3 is TGCAGTGCTAGAGATGTGGGAACCAAAAACATTCAGTACTTC.

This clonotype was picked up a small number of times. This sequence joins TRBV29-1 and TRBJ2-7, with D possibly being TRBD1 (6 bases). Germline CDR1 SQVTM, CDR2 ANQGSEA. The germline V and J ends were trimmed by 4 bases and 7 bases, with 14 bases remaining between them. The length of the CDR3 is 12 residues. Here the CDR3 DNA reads TGCAGCGTTGCGACAGGCCCTGGGGAGCAGTACTTC. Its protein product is CSVATGPGEQYF.

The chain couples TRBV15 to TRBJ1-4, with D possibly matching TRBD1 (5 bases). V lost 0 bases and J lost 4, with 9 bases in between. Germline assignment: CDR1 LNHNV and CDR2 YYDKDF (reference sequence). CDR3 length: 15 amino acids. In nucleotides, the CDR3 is TGTGCCACCAGCAGAGATTTGGGGGGTAATGAAAAACTGTTTTTT. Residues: CATSRDLGGNEKLFF.

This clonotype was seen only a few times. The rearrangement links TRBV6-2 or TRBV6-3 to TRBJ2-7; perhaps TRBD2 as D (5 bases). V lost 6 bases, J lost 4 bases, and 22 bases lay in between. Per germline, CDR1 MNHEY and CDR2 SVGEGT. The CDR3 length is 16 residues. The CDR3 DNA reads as TGTGCCAGCAGGCCAGGACTGATCACCTACCAGTACGAGCAGTACTTC. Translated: CASRPGLITYQYEQYF.

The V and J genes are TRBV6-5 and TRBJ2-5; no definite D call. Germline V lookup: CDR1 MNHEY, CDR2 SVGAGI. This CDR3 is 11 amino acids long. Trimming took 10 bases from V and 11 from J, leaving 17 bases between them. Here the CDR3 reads CATLTWGRQYF. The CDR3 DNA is TGTGCCACCCTTACGTGGGGTAGACAGTACTTC.

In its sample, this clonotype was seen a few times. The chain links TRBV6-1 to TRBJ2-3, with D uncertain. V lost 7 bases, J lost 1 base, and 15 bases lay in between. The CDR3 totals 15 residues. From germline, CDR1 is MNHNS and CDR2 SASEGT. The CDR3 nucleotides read TGTGCCAGCACCATCATAGGACGAGGCACAGATACGCAGTATTTT. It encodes CASTIIGRGTDTQYF.

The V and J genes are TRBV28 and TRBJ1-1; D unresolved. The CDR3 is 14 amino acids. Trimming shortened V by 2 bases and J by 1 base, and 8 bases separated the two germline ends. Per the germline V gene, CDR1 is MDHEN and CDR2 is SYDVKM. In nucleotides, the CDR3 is TGTGCCAGCAGTTTACTATTCCAGAACACTGAAGCTTTCTTT. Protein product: CASSLLFQNTEAFF.

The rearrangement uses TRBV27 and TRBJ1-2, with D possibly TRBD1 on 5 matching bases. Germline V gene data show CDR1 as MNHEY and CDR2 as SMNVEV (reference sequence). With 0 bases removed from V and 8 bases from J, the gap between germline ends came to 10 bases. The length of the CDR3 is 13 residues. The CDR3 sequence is CASSLSVGGGYTF. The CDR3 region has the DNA TGTGCCAGCAGTTTATCGGTGGGGGGAGGCTACACCTTC.

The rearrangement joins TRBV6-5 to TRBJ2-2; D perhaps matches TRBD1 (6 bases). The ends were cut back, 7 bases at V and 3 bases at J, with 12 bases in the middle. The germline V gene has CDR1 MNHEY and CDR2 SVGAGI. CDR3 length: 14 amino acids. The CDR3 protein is CASTLDRYTGELFF. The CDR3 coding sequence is TGTGCCAGCACCCTGGACAGATACACCGGGGAGCTGTTTTTT.

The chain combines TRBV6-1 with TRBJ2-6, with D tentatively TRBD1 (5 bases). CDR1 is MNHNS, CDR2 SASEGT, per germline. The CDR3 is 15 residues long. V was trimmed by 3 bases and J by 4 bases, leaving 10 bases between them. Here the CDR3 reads CASSEQGTGANVLTF. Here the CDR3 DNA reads TGTGCCAGCAGTGAGCAGGGTACCGGGGCCAACGTCCTGACTTTC.

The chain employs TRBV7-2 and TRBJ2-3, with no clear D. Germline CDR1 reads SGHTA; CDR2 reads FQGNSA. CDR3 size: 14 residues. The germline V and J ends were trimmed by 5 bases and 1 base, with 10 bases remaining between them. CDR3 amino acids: CASSLNQGTDTQYF. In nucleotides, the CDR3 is TGTGCCAGCAGCCTTAACCAGGGCACAGATACGCAGTATTTT.

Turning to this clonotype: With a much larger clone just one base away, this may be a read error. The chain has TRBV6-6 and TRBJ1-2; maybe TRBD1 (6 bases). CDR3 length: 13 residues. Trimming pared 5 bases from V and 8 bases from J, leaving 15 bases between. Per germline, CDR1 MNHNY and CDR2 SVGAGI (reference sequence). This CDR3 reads CASSPMGGGGYTF. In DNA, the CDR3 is TGTGCCAGCAGTCCGATGGGGGGGGGCGGCTACACCTTC.

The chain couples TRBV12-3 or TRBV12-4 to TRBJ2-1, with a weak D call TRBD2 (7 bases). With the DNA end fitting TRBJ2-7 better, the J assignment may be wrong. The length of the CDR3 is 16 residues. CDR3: CASSPARGGSYNEQYF. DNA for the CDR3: TGTGCCAGCAGTCCAGCCCGCGGGGGCTCCTACAATGAGCAGTACTTC.

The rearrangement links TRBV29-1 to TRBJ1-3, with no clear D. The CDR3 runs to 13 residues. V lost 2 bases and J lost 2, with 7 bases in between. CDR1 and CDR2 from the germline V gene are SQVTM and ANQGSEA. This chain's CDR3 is CSVESVPGNTIYF. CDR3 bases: TGCAGCGTTGAAAGCGTGCCTGGAAACACCATATATTTT.

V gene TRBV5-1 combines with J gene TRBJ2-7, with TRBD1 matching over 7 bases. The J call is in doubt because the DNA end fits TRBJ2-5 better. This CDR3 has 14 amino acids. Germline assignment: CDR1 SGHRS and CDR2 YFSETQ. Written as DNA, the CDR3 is TGCGCCAGCAGCTCGAACTCAGGGGGAGAGACCCAGTACTTC. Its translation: CASSSNSGGETQYF.

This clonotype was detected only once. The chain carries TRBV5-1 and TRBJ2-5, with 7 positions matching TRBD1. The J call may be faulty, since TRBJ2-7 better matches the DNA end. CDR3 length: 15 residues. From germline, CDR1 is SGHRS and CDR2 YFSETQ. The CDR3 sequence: CASSRGLGSAYEQYF. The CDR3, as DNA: TGCGCCAGCAGCAGGGGGCTAGGGTCGGCCTACGAGCAGTACTTC.

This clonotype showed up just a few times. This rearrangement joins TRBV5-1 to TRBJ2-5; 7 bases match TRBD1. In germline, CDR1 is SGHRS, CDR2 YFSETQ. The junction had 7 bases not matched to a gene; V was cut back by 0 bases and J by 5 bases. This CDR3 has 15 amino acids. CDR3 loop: CASSLGSQGKETQYF. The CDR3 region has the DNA TGCGCCAGCAGCTTGGGATCACAGGGGAAGGAGACCCAGTACTTC.

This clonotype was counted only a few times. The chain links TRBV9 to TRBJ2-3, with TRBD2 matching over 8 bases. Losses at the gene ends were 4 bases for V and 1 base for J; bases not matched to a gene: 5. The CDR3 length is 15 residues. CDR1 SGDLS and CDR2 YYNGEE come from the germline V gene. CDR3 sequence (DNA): TGTGCCAGCAGCATCGGGACTAGAGGCACAGATACGCAGTATTTT. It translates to CASSIGTRGTDTQYF.

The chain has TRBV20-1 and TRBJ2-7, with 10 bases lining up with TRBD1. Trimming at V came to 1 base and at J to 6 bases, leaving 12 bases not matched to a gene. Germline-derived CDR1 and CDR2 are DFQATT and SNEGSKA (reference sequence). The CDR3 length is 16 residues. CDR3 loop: CSARGLDDRGLGEQYF. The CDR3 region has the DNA TGCAGTGCTAGAGGACTCGATGACAGGGGGCTTGGCGAGCAGTACTTC.

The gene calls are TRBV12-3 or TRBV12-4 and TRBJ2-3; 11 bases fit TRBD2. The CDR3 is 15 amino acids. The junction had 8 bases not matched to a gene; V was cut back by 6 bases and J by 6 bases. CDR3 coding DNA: TGTGCCAGCAGACAGAAGACTAGCGGGGTTGATACGCAGTATTTT. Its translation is CASRQKTSGVDTQYF.